A single sample is the source of the 26 T cell receptor beta chains below, sequenced in a study of technical replicates of blood from several donors. TCRdb keeps only in-frame clones here, not all; method: immunoSEQ multiplex PCR. The sample holds about 70,000 clones, around 97% seen once. Specimen: T cells isolated from PBMCs. Source of these receptors: a human donor in good health.

CDR3 nucleotides: TGTGCCAGCATGGGACAGGGGGCACGTCAGCCCCAGCATTTT. Protein product: CASMGQGARQPQHF. V gene TRBV28 combines with J gene TRBJ1-5; 12 nucleotides match TRBD1. The trim removed 7 bases at V and 6 bases at J, leaving 4 bases unmatched. The CDR3 is 14 amino acids. Germline V gene lookup returns CDR1 MDHEN and CDR2 SYDVKM.

J is TRBJ1-2 and V is TRBV2; D remains ambiguous. The CDR3 has 14 amino acids. With 5 bases removed from V and 8 bases from J, the gap between germline ends came to 18 bases. Germline lookup yields CDR1 SNHLY and CDR2 FYNNEI. CDR3 nucleotide sequence: TGTGCCAGCAGTATGAGCGGGCGATCGGGCGGCTACACCTTC. It yields the protein CASSMSGRSGGYTF.

V is TRBV4-1 and J is TRBJ1-4, with 9 bases matching TRBD1. The CDR3 is 14 amino acids. The ends lost 4 bases at V and 13 bases at J; junction bases unmatched: 10. Germline-derived CDR1 and CDR2 are MGHRA and YSYEKL. The CDR3 DNA follows: TGCGCCAGCAGCCCGGGGGACAGGGAGGATCGACTGTTTTTT. Protein product: CASSPGDREDRLFF.

The V gene is TRBV4-1, the J gene TRBJ1-4; possibly TRBD1 for D (6 bases). Germline V gene sequence: CDR1 MGHRA, CDR2 YSYEKL. V was cut by 5 bases and J by 6 bases, with 19 bases left in between. The CDR3 is 16 amino acids. The CDR3 region has the DNA TGCGCCAGCAGCTTACAAAGGGTAGGGGGTTATGAAAAACTGTTTTTT. Translated, it gives CASSLQRVGGYEKLFF.

The genes are TRBV5-4 and TRBJ2-7, with TRBD1 identical over 7 bases. Per germline, CDR1 SGHNT and CDR2 YYREEE (reference sequence). This CDR3 has 14 amino acids. Trimming at V came to 4 bases and at J to 3 bases, leaving 7 bases not matched to a gene. As DNA, the CDR3 is TGTGCCAGCAGCGTAGATAGGACAGGCTACGAGCAGTACTTC. This codes for CASSVDRTGYEQYF.

This chain uses TRBV5-1 with TRBJ2-5; 14 positions match TRBD2. The V segment lost 6 bases and the J segment 5 bases; nucleotides outside the gene matches: 15. CDR3 length equals 18 residues. In germline, CDR1 is SGHRS, CDR2 YFSETQ. The CDR3, as DNA: TGCGCCAGCACCCCCGGGACTAGCGGGGGTTCTGGCGCGGAGACCCAGTACTTC. This translates into CASTPGTSGGSGAETQYF.

The rearrangement uses TRBV9 and TRBJ1-2; TRBD1 agrees at 8 bases. Germline V gene lookup returns CDR1 SGDLS and CDR2 YYNGEE. The V gene end was trimmed by 1 base and the J gene end by 2 bases; junction bases not matched to a gene: 4. This CDR3 has 15 amino acids. CDR3 sequence reads: CASSVRSGGNYGYTF. For the CDR3, the DNA is TGTGCCAGCAGCGTAAGGTCAGGGGGCAACTATGGCTACACCTTC. The variable domain in full, with the rest retrieved from reference TRBV9 and TRBJ1-2, is DSGVTQTPKHLITATGQRVTLRCSPRSGDLSVYWYQQSLDQGLQFLIQYYNGEERAKGNILERFSAQQFPDLHSELNLSSLELGDSALYFCASSVRSGGNYGYTFGSGTRLTVV.

The V and J genes are TRBV19 and TRBJ2-7; D ambiguous. Trimming shortened V by 5 bases and J by 2 bases, and 10 bases separated the two germline ends. The CDR3 loop spans 13 amino acids. Germline V gene lookup returns CDR1 LNHDA and CDR2 SQIVND (reference sequence). This CDR3 reads CASSVGIAYEQYF. The DNA of the CDR3 is TGTGCCAGTAGTGTAGGTATAGCCTACGAGCAGTACTTC.

This chain uses TRBV4-1 with TRBJ2-7; the D gene is possibly TRBD2 (6 bases). The CDR3 is 15 amino acids. Germline V lookup: CDR1 MGHRA, CDR2 YSYEKL. Between the trimmed V and J ends, which lost 4 bases and 0 bases, there was a span of 13 bases. The CDR3 DNA reads as TGCGCCAGCAGCCCGTTGGGACTTGACTCCTACGAGCAGTACTTC. Its protein is CASSPLGLDSYEQYF.

The V call is TRBV18, the J call TRBJ2-7, with 8 positions matching TRBD2. Germline V gene lookup returns CDR1 KGHSH and CDR2 LQKENI. The CDR3 loop spans 14 amino acids. J was trimmed by 6 bases and V by 2 bases; bases with no gene match: 6. This CDR3 is CASSPSGSSREQYF. CDR3 DNA: TGTGCCAGCTCACCAAGCGGGAGTTCTCGCGAGCAGTACTTC.

The chain uses TRBV5-1 and TRBJ2-3, with D possibly TRBD2 on 5 matching bases. This CDR3 is built from 15 residues. Per the germline V gene, CDR1 is SGHRS and CDR2 is YFSETQ. Trimming removed 0 bases at V and 3 bases at J, with 11 bases between. DNA for the CDR3: TGCGCCAGCAGCTTGGGAGGTCGGGGAACAGATACGCAGTATTTT. Protein sequence: CASSLGGRGTDTQYF. Together with reference TRBV5-1 and TRBJ2-3, the CDR3 gives the full variable domain: KAGVTQTPRYLIKTRGQQVTLSCSPISGHRSVSWYQQTPGQGLQFLFEYFSETQRNKGNFPGRFSGRQFSNSRSEMNVSTLELGDSALYLCASSLGGRGTDTQYFGPGTRLTVL.

This chain joins TRBV4-1 and TRBJ1-1; D is perhaps TRBD1 (6 bases). The CDR3 contains 16 residues. Trimming removed 5 bases at V and 0 bases at J, with 16 bases between. Germline-derived CDR1 and CDR2 are MGHRA and YSYEKL. CDR3 sequence (DNA): TGCGCCAGCAGCGAAACGGGAGGGGGAATGAACACTGAAGCTTTCTTT. This gives the protein CASSETGGGMNTEAFF.

The CDR3 loop reads CASSSGGLELNEQFF. CDR3 nucleotide sequence: TGCGCCAGCAGCTCGGGGGGTCTAGAGCTGAATGAGCAGTTCTTC. The chain is built from TRBV5-1 and TRBJ2-1; TRBD2 matches 7 bases. V gave up 3 bases and J gave up 7 bases; unmatched junction bases: 10. Germline V gene data show CDR1 as SGHRS and CDR2 as YFSETQ. CDR3 size: 15 residues.

The chain has TRBV5-4 and TRBJ2-1, with D maybe TRBD1 (7 bases). V was clipped by 4 bases and J by 10 bases, with 15 bases between them. CDR3 size: 13 residues. CDR1 SGHNT and CDR2 YYREEE come from the germline V gene (reference sequence). For the CDR3, the DNA is TGTGCCAGCAGCCCCAGGGGGGCTAGAGAGCAGTTCTTC. Translated: CASSPRGAREQFF. The full variable domain, in which reference TRBV5-4 and TRBJ2-1 provide the parts outside the CDR3, is ETGVTQSPTHLIKTRGQQVTLRCSSQSGHNTVSWYQQALGQGPQFIFQYYREEENGRGNFPPRFSGLQFPNYSSELNVNALELDDSALYLCASSPRGAREQFFGPGTRLTVL.

This clone was found once. The chain uses TRBV6-1 and TRBJ2-7; weak D call: TRBD1 (6 bases). Germline CDR1 reads MNHNS; CDR2 reads SASEGT. This CDR3 has 15 residues. Trimming cost V 3 bases and J 3 bases, with 15 bases left between them. The DNA of the CDR3 is TGTGCCAGCAGTGAGAGGACAGCAAAAAACTACGAGCAGTACTTC. Its translation is CASSERTAKNYEQYF.

This rearrangement joins TRBV5-1 to TRBJ1-1; D is unresolved. V shed 0 bases and J shed 1 base, with 10 bases lying between them. The germline CDR1 and CDR2 sequences are SGHRS and YFSETQ. The CDR3 extends over 15 amino acids. CDR3 residues: CASSLGTPGNTEAFF. The CDR3 DNA follows: TGCGCCAGCAGCTTGGGCACCCCGGGGAACACTGAAGCTTTCTTT. Complete variable domain (other parts from reference TRBV5-1 and TRBJ1-1): KAGVTQTPRYLIKTRGQQVTLSCSPISGHRSVSWYQQTPGQGLQFLFEYFSETQRNKGNFPGRFSGRQFSNSRSEMNVSTLELGDSALYLCASSLGTPGNTEAFFGQGTRLTVV.

V is TRBV27 and J is TRBJ1-1; 8 bases match TRBD1. Germline V gene lookup returns CDR1 MNHEY and CDR2 SMNVEV (reference sequence). The CDR3 length is 14 residues. V was pared by 5 bases and J by 11 bases, with 13 bases of the junction left unmatched. The DNA for the CDR3 is TGTGCCAGCAGTGTAGACCAGACAGGGGCATGGGCTTTCTTT. Its translation is CASSVDQTGAWAFF.

The rearrangement links TRBV7-9 to TRBJ1-4; tentative D call: TRBD1 (6 bases). Trimming took 1 base from V and 8 from J, leaving 8 bases between them. The CDR3 extends over 13 amino acids. Germline CDR1 is SEHNR and CDR2 is FQNEAQ (reference sequence). CDR3 in DNA: TGTGCCAGCAGCTTAGTAGGGGGAGAAAAACTGTTTTTT. Its protein product is CASSLVGGEKLFF.

The chain links TRBV12-5 to TRBJ2-1, with 10 bases aligning to TRBD1. Germline CDR1 LGHNT, CDR2 FRNRAP. The V gene end was trimmed by 6 bases and the J gene end by 6 bases; junction bases not matched to a gene: 20. The CDR3 sequence is 19 residues long. The CDR3 region has the DNA TGTGCTAGTGGCCCGACAGGGGGCAAAGAATCCGGGTGGGGCAATGAGCAGTTCTTC. It specifies CASGPTGGKESGWGNEQFF.

The J gene is TRBJ1-1, the V gene TRBV13; D is perhaps TRBD1 (6 bases). Germline V gives CDR1 PRHDT, CDR2 FYEKMQ (reference sequence). The CDR3 length is 13 residues. V lost 5 bases and J lost 5, with 12 bases in between. For the CDR3, the DNA is TGTGCCAGCAGCATACAGGGTGCTACTGAAGCTTTCTTT. It yields the protein CASSIQGATEAFF.

The J gene is TRBJ2-3, the V gene TRBV11-2; 9 bases align to TRBD1. The germline CDR1 and CDR2 sequences are SGHAT and FQNNGV. The CDR3 length is 16 residues. V shed 5 bases and J 5 bases; nucleotides not matched to a gene: 11. The CDR3 is CASSALPGQGGDTQYF. The CDR3 nucleotides are TGTGCCAGCAGCGCATTGCCGGGACAGGGCGGAGATACGCAGTATTTT.

This chain uses TRBV6-5 with TRBJ2-1; maybe TRBD2 (5 bases). V lost 0 bases, J lost 9 bases, and 18 bases lay in between. Germline CDR1 is MNHEY and CDR2 is SVGAGI. CDR3 length: 16 amino acids. The CDR3 nucleotides are TGTGCCAGCAGTTACTCTCGTCTAGCCGGATTGGCTGAGCAGTTCTTC. It yields the protein CASSYSRLAGLAEQFF.

V usage is TRBV10-1 and J usage is TRBJ2-1, with TRBD2 matching over 11 bases. Germline assignment: CDR1 WNHNN and CDR2 SYGVQD (reference sequence). The CDR3 sequence is 16 residues long. V lost 3 bases and J lost 4; bases outside the gene matches: 5. Here the CDR3 DNA reads TGCGCCAGCAGTGAAGCACTAGCGGGGGAGTACAATGAGCAGTTCTTC. It encodes CASSEALAGEYNEQFF.

The chain is built from TRBV6-5 and TRBJ2-7; no firm D call. Trimming removed 3 bases from V and 2 bases from J, with 8 bases in between. Germline V gene data show CDR1 as MNHEY and CDR2 as SVGAGI. The CDR3 loop spans 13 amino acids. The CDR3 is CASSYFAAYEQYF. The CDR3, as DNA: TGTGCCAGCAGTTATTTCGCAGCCTACGAGCAGTACTTC.

CDR3 region: CASSQEAGGDETQYF. The CDR3 bases are TGCGCCAGCAGCCAAGAGGCAGGGGGCGACGAGACCCAGTACTTC. V gene TRBV4-1 combines with J gene TRBJ2-5, with 8 bases that match TRBD1. Germline loops: CDR1 MGHRA, CDR2 YSYEKL. The length of the CDR3 is 15 residues. Trimming took 0 bases from V and 5 from J; bases not matched to a gene: 5.

The gene calls are TRBV5-8 and TRBJ2-3; TRBD2 is a possible D gene (6 bases). This CDR3 comprises 12 residues. V lost 4 bases to trimming and J lost 7 bases, with 10 bases between them. CDR1 is SGHTS and CDR2 is YDEGEE in the germline V gene. DNA for the CDR3: TGTGCCAGCAGCCGGGACTCCAATACGCAGTATTTT. Translating gives CASSRDSNTQYF.